A selection of T cell receptor beta chains follows, all from one sample in a study of a mutant IDH1 vaccine in newly diagnosed glioma. Their recognized antigens are unknown. The method was immunoSEQ multiplex PCR; TCRdb's version includes in-frame clones alone and lacks a portion of them. The repertoire holds 25,000 to 30,000 clones, about 76% seen once, with around 6.9% in the top ten. The sequencing here drew on PBMCs, taken from a glioma patient whose treatment included an IDH1 peptide vaccine. The source is a man between 45 and 60 years old with glioma. CDR3s include the opening cysteine and the closing phenylalanine or tryptophan. The D gene is left open where the match is weak. The size of a clone is reported for some rows only, either as once, few or many, or as a class for expanded clones.

D gene	clone size	CDR3 length	V gene	J gene	CDR3 DNA	CDR3 protein
.	.	13	TRBV9	TRBJ1-1	TGTGCCAGCAGCGTAGAACACTCCACTGAAGCTTTCTTT	CASSVEHSTEAFF
TRBD1	medium-sized	14	TRBV2	TRBJ2-7	TGTGCCAGCAGTAACAGGGGGAGCTCCTACGAGCAGTACTTC	CASSNRGSSYEQYF
.	.	19	TRBV7-2	TRBJ1-3	TGTGCCAGCAGCTTAGAGTTCGGGGGTCCGACACAGTCTGGAAACACCATATATTTT	CASSLEFGGPTQSGNTIYF
.	.	14	TRBV9	TRBJ2-2	TGTGCCAGCAGCGCCCTAGAAAGATCCGGGGAGCTGTTTTTT	CASSALERSGELFF
TRBD2	.	17	TRBV5-4	TRBJ2-2	TGTGCCAGCAGCTTTCCTTCTCCGGGACTAGCGGGAAGGGAGCTGTTTTTT	CASSFPSPGLAGRELFF
TRBD2	.	15	TRBV5-1	TRBJ2-7	TGCGCCAGCAGCCCCGGGAGGGCGGGGGCCTACGAGCAGTACTTC	CASSPGRAGAYEQYF
.	.	13	TRBV7-2	TRBJ2-5	TGTGCCAGCAGCACCCCTATGAAGGAGACCCAGTACTTC	CASSTPMKETQYF
.	.	17	TRBV5-1	TRBJ2-7	TGCGCCAGCAGCCTATGGGACCCTGGCAGCAGGGCATACGAGCAGTACTTC	CASSLWDPGSRAYEQYF
.	.	16	TRBV7-6	TRBJ2-3	TGTGCCAGCAGCCTCGCCCTACGTTCGGGCACAGATACGCAGTATTTT	CASSLALRSGTDTQYF
.	.	12	TRBV6-5	TRBJ1-3	TGTGCCAGCAGTTACGGGGGACACACCATATATTTT	CASSYGGHTIYF
TRBD1	.	13	TRBV5-1	TRBJ1-2	TGCGCCAGCAGCGAGGGGACAGCCTATGGCTACACCTTC	CASSEGTAYGYTF
.	.	14	TRBV6-1	TRBJ2-7	TGTGCCAGCAGTGAGGGGGCGCTGATCTACGAGCAGTACTTC	CASSEGALIYEQYF
TRBD1	.	15	TRBV4-3	TRBJ2-4	TGCGCCAGCAGCCACGCGGGACAGGGTAAAAACATTCAGTACTTC	CASSHAGQGKNIQYF
.	.	14	TRBV18	TRBJ1-2	TGTGCAACGGCCGGGGTCCGCTCTAACTATGGCTACACCTTC	CATAGVRSNYGYTF
.	once	14	TRBV11-2	TRBJ2-7	TGTGCCAGCAGCCTCCAGGGACGAACCTACGAGCAGTACTTC	CASSLQGRTYEQYF
.	once	13	TRBV2	TRBJ2-4	TGTGCCAGCAGTGAATATCAGGGCAGCATTCAGTACTTC	CASSEYQGSIQYF
.	.	15	TRBV19	TRBJ1-1	TGTGCCAGTAGTATTCTTTGGGAAATGAACACTGAAGCTTTCTTT	CASSILWEMNTEAFF
.	.	13	TRBV14	TRBJ2-1	TGTGCCAGCAGTGCCCGGGGGAAGGGTGAGCAGTTCTTC	CASSARGKGEQFF
TRBD1	.	11	TRBV10-3	TRBJ2-7	TGTGCCATCAGTGACGACAGGGTTCAGTACTTC	CAISDDRVQYF
.	.	14	TRBV28	TRBJ1-5	TGTGCCAGCAGTTTTCGCGGGTCCAGTCAGCCCCAGCATTTT	CASSFRGSSQPQHF